This entry lists 10 T cell receptor beta chains sequenced from one sample in a study of cytomegalovirus exposure and HLA in healthy donors. 13 Jbeta primers and 60 Vbeta primers were used for the PCR. The table came from immunoSEQ multiplex PCR; TCRdb's copy has only in-frame clones and leaves some out. The table includes approximately 27,000 clones, approximately 62% detected once. Sequencing was performed on PBMCs. The receptors originated from a male donor in good health and CMV-seropositive.

The chain employs TRBV6-5 and TRBJ1-2; possible D gene TRBD1, 6 bases. V gave up 4 bases and J gave up 2 bases, with 17 bases separating them. CDR1 is MNHEY, CDR2 SVGAGI, per germline. The CDR3 has 16 amino acids. The CDR3 DNA is TGTGCCAGCAGTTCCGCCAGACAGGCCCGAAACTATGGCTACACCTTC. This encodes CASSSARQARNYGYTF.

This sequence joins TRBV11-3 and TRBJ2-3; D is possibly TRBD2 (5 bases). CDR1 SGHNT and CDR2 YENEEA come from the germline V gene. This CDR3 spans 13 amino acids. Trimming took 1 base from V and 3 from J, leaving 5 bases between them. The CDR3 DNA reads TGTGCCAGCAGCTTAGGGGAGACAGATACGCAGTATTTT. This codes for CASSLGETDTQYF.

The table lists this clone with a few counts. This rearrangement joins TRBV15 to TRBJ1-4; D gene uncertain. The V and J ends lost 0 bases and 8 bases respectively, with 4 bases between them. Germline CDR1 reads LNHNV; CDR2 reads YYDKDF (reference sequence). The length of the CDR3 is 12 residues. CDR3 sequence: CATSRDREKLFF. CDR3 bases: TGTGCCACCAGCAGAGACAGGGAAAAACTGTTTTTT.

V is TRBV28 and J is TRBJ1-1; D gene ambiguous. The CDR3 runs 14 residues. Trimming pared 8 bases from V and 4 bases from J, leaving 17 bases between. The V gene's germline CDR1 is MDHEN and CDR2 SYDVKM. DNA for the CDR3: TGTGCCAGCTTCCCCTCTCGGGTGAGCACTGAAGCTTTCTTT. This encodes CASFPSRVSTEAFF.

The rearrangement links TRBV5-1 to TRBJ1-2, with 10 bases identical to TRBD1. The CDR3 loop spans 16 amino acids. V was clipped by 2 bases and J by 6 bases; unmatched bases: 10. From germline, CDR1 is SGHRS and CDR2 YFSETQ. The CDR3 here is CASSLTSGTGVDGYTF. The DNA of the CDR3 is TGCGCCAGCAGCTTAACGTCCGGGACAGGGGTCGATGGCTACACCTTC. The full variable domain, in which reference TRBV5-1 and TRBJ1-2 provide the parts outside the CDR3, is KAGVTQTPRYLIKTRGQQVTLSCSPISGHRSVSWYQQTPGQGLQFLFEYFSETQRNKGNFPGRFSGRQFSNSRSEMNVSTLELGDSALYLCASSLTSGTGVDGYTFGSGTRLTVV.

This sequence joins TRBV4-2 and TRBJ2-2, with D unclear. CDR1 is LGHNA, CDR2 YNFKEQ, per germline. V was shortened by 1 base and J by 1 base, with 7 bases between the two germline ends. CDR3 length: 15 residues. CDR3 in amino acids: CASSQGGVNTGELFF. CDR3 nucleotide sequence: TGTGCCAGCAGCCAAGGTGGAGTGAACACCGGGGAGCTGTTTTTT.

About this clone itself: In the same sample, other DNA sequences code for this CDR3. The CDR3 DNA is TGCAGCGTTGCTCAGGGCACAGATACGCAGTATTTT. Its protein product is CSVAQGTDTQYF. The chain links TRBV29-1 to TRBJ2-3; D not resolved. The CDR3 is 12 residues long. V shed 4 bases and J shed 1 base, with 6 bases lying between them. From germline, CDR1 is SQVTM and CDR2 ANQGSEA.

The CDR3 region is CASGLGQTQETQYF. DNA of the CDR3: TGTGCTAGTGGTCTCGGACAGACCCAAGAGACCCAGTACTTC. The V gene is TRBV12-5, the J gene TRBJ2-5; TRBD1 might be the D (6 bases). CDR1 LGHNT and CDR2 FRNRAP come from the germline V gene. CDR3 length: 14 amino acids. Trimming pared 5 bases from V and 1 base from J, leaving 11 bases between. Complete variable domain (other parts from reference TRBV12-5 and TRBJ2-5): DARVTQTPRHKVTEMGQEVTMRCQPILGHNTVFWYRQTMMQGLELLAYFRNRAPLDDSGMPKDRFSAEMPDATLATLKIQPSEPRDSAVYFCASGLGQTQETQYFGPGTRLLVL.

The gene calls are TRBV11-2 and TRBJ2-1; TRBD2 matches at 11 bases. V lost 6 bases to trimming and J lost 4 bases; unmatched junction nucleotides: 11. The V gene's germline CDR1 is SGHAT and CDR2 FQNNGV. This CDR3 has 17 residues. The CDR3 coding sequence is TGTGCCAGCAGGGGTCTAACCGGGACTAGCGGTTACAATGAGCAGTTCTTC. Its protein product is CASRGLTGTSGYNEQFF.

In its sample, this clone was seen many times. This sequence joins TRBV2 and TRBJ2-6; TRBD2 aligns across 10 bases. After removal of 5 bases from V and 0 bases from J, the junction contained 4 bases not matched to a gene. There are 17 residues in the CDR3. Germline V CDR1 and CDR2: SNHLY, FYNNEI. For the CDR3, the DNA is TGTGCCAGCAGTCGACTAGCGGGTTTCTCTGGGGCCAACGTCCTGACTTTC. As protein: CASSRLAGFSGANVLTF.